The 12 T cell receptor beta chains below were found in one sample sequenced in a study of T cell responses to AZD1222 COVID-19 vaccine. The assay was immunoSEQ multiplex PCR, and TCRdb's table has in-frame clones only and misses some. This table holds 120,000 or so clones, around 83% found once. The specimen comprised peripheral blood, sampled 28 days after the second AZD1222 dose. All receptors come from an adult who received the AZD1222 COVID-19 vaccine.

The rearrangement uses TRBV6-5 and TRBJ1-4; 9 bases map to TRBD1. The CDR3 is 14 amino acids. The germline gives CDR1 MNHEY, CDR2 SVGAGI. Trimming at V came to 6 bases and at J to 6 bases, leaving 5 bases not matched to a gene. The CDR3 sequence is CASRPQGAYEKLFF. CDR3 nucleotide sequence: TGTGCCAGCAGACCACAGGGGGCCTATGAAAAACTGTTTTTT.

This clone showed up just a few times. V gene TRBV19 combines with J gene TRBJ1-5, with D unclear. CDR3 size: 14 residues. Germline V gives CDR1 LNHDA, CDR2 SQIVND (reference sequence). Deletions cut 7 bases from V and 2 bases from J, with 12 bases between. The CDR3: CASMWGGGNQPQHF. The CDR3 bases are TGTGCCAGTATGTGGGGTGGCGGCAATCAGCCCCAGCATTTT.

This clone was found once. The chain recombines TRBV6-5 with TRBJ1-4; the D gene is possibly TRBD1 (5 bases). Trimming took off 6 bases at V and 8 bases at J, with 16 bases between the two ends. The CDR3 sequence is 14 residues long. Germline V gene data show CDR1 as MNHEY and CDR2 as SVGAGI. The CDR3 spells CASRGSEGAEKLFF. The CDR3 nucleotides read TGTGCCAGCAGGGGCTCGGAAGGGGCGGAAAAACTGTTTTTT.

This CDR3 reads CATSRDPLSKYEQYF. The DNA of the CDR3 is TGTGCCACCAGCAGAGATCCCTTAAGTAAATACGAGCAGTACTTC. V and J are TRBV15 and TRBJ2-7, with D uncertain. In germline, CDR1 is LNHNV, CDR2 YYDKDF (reference sequence). Trimming stripped 0 bases from V and 4 bases from J, with 13 bases between. The CDR3 has 15 residues.

This clone was recorded once. This rearrangement joins TRBV30 to TRBJ1-4; D possibly corresponds to TRBD1 (5 bases). Germline-derived CDR1 and CDR2 are GTSNPN and SVGIG (reference sequence). This CDR3 is 15 amino acids long. Deletions cut 2 bases from V and 8 bases from J, with 18 bases between. The CDR3 nucleotides read TGTGCCTGGAGTCCAAACGAAGGGGATTGGGAAAAACTGTTTTTT. This sequence encodes CAWSPNEGDWEKLFF.

The chain has TRBV5-4 and TRBJ1-2, with D unresolved. Germline CDR1 is SGHNT and CDR2 is YYREEE (reference sequence). This CDR3 region has 14 residues. The V end lost 0 bases, the J end lost 0 bases, and 6 bases lay between the germline ends. CDR3 coding DNA: TGTGCCAGCAGCTTGGGCAGACCTAACTATGGCTACACCTTC. As protein: CASSLGRPNYGYTF.

The V and J genes are TRBV28 and TRBJ2-7; 7 nucleotides agree with TRBD2. The V segment lost 3 bases and the J segment 3 bases; nucleotides outside the gene matches: 8. The germline V gene encodes CDR1 MDHEN and CDR2 SYDVKM. The CDR3 consists of 15 residues. The CDR3 sequence is CASSFGLADVYEQYF. In nucleotides, the CDR3 is TGTGCCAGCAGTTTTGGGCTAGCGGATGTCTACGAGCAGTACTTC. The variable domain in full, with the rest retrieved from reference TRBV28 and TRBJ2-7, is DVKVTQSSRYLVKRTGEKVFLECVQDMDHENMFWYRQDPGLGLRLIYFSYDVKMKEKGDIPEGYSVSREKKERFSLILESASTNQTSMYLCASSFGLADVYEQYFGPGTRLTVT.

DNA of the CDR3: TGTGCCAGCAGTTATATCTCGGGAGGGCTCCACGAGCAGTACTTC. Its protein product is CASSYISGGLHEQYF. The chain has TRBV6-5 and TRBJ2-7, with 8 nucleotides matching TRBD2. V lost 3 bases and J lost 5; bases outside the gene matches: 9. This CDR3 contains 15 residues. The germline gives CDR1 MNHEY, CDR2 SVGAGI.

The CDR3 DNA reads TGTGCCAGCAGAACCCGGGACTGGAGCGACGAGCAGTACTTC. Translation: CASRTRDWSDEQYF. The chain combines TRBV7-8 with TRBJ2-7, with D perhaps TRBD2 (6 bases). The length of the CDR3 is 14 residues. V lost 6 bases and J lost 5, with 17 bases in between. The germline gives CDR1 SGHVS, CDR2 FQNEAQ.

The sample holds a few counts of this clone. This sequence joins TRBV4-3 and TRBJ2-7; 7 bases are shared with TRBD2. The germline CDR1 and CDR2 sequences are LGHNA and YSLEER. After removal of 0 bases from V and 1 base from J, the junction contained 3 bases not matched to a gene. This CDR3 contains 15 residues. The CDR3 region has the DNA TGCGCCAGCAGCCAAGATCCCGGGAGGTCCTACGAGCAGTACTTC. It is translated as CASSQDPGRSYEQYF.

The chain couples TRBV28 to TRBJ2-6; TRBD1 agrees at 10 bases. This CDR3 is built from 16 residues. J lost 0 bases, V lost 10 bases, and 6 bases had no gene match. Germline lookup yields CDR1 MDHEN and CDR2 SYDVKM. CDR3 in DNA: TGTGCCACCGAGACAGGGGGCCTCTCTGGGGCCAACGTCCTGACTTTC. Protein sequence: CATETGGLSGANVLTF. Full variable domain (outside the CDR3, taken from reference TRBV28 and TRBJ2-6): DVKVTQSSRYLVKRTGEKVFLECVQDMDHENMFWYRQDPGLGLRLIYFSYDVKMKEKGDIPEGYSVSREKKERFSLILESASTNQTSMYLCATETGGLSGANVLTFGAGSRLTVL.

The genes are TRBV5-1 and TRBJ1-2; 7 bases line up with TRBD1. With 4 bases clipped from V and 4 bases from J, the junction kept 10 bases outside the gene matches. This CDR3 region has 15 residues. Per germline, CDR1 SGHRS and CDR2 YFSETQ. CDR3 sequence (DNA): TGCGCCAGCAGCGCCCTTACAGGGGCCATCTATGGCTACACCTTC. It yields the protein CASSALTGAIYGYTF.